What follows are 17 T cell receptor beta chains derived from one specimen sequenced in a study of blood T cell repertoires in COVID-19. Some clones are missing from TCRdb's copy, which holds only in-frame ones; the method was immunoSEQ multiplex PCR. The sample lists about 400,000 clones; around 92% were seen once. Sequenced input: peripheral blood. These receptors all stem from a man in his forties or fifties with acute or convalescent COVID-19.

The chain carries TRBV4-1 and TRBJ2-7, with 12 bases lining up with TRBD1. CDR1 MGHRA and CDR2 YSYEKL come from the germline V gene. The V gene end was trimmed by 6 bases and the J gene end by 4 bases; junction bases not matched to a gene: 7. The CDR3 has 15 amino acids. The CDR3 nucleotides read TGCGCCAGCAGTGTTTGGGGACAGGGGGCTTACGAGCAGTACTTC. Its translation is CASSVWGQGAYEQYF.

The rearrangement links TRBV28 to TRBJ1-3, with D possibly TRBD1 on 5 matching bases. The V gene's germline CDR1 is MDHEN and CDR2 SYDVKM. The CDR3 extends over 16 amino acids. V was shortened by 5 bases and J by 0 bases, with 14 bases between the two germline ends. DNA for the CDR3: TGTGCCAGCAGTCCGGACGGGGGATACTCTGGAAACACCATATATTTT. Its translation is CASSPDGGYSGNTIYF.

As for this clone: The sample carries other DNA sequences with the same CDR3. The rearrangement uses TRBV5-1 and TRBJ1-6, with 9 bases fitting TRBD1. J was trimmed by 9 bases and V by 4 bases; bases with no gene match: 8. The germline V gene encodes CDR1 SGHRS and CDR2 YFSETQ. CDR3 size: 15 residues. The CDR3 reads CASSAGTGSGSPLHF. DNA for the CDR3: TGCGCCAGCAGCGCCGGGACAGGGTCGGGTTCACCCCTCCACTTT.

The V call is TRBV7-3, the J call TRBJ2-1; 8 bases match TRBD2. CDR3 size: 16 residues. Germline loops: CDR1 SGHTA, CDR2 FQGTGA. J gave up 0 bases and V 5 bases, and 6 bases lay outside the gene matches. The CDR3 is CASSNSGGSSYNEQFF. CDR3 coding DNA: TGTGCCAGCAGCAACTCGGGAGGGAGCTCCTACAATGAGCAGTTCTTC.

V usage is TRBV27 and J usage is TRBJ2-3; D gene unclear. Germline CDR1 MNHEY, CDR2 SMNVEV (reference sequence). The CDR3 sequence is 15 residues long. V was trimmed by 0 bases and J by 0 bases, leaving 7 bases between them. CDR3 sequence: CASSLSAGSTDTQYF. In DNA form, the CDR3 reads TGTGCCAGCAGTTTATCGGCAGGTAGCACAGATACGCAGTATTTT.

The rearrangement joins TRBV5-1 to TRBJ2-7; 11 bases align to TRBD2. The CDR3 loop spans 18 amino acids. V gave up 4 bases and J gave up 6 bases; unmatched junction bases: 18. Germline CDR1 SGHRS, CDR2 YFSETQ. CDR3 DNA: TGCGCCAGCAGCGGGCGCCTGGGACTAGCGGTCCCCTCTGGCGAGCAGTACTTC. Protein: CASSGRLGLAVPSGEQYF.

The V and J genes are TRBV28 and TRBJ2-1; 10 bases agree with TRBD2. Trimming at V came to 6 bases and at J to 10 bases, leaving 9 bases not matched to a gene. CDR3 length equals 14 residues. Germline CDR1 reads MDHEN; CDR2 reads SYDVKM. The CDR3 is CASSQAGGRGEQFF. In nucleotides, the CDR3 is TGTGCCAGCAGCCAAGCGGGAGGGCGAGGAGAGCAGTTCTTC.

The CDR3, as DNA: TGCGCCAGCAGCCAAGTCCTGGCTAGCGGGGGGCACACAGATACGCAGTATTTT. It encodes CASSQVLASGGHTDTQYF. The chain couples TRBV4-3 to TRBJ2-3; TRBD2 matches at 11 bases. The trim removed 1 base at V and 2 bases at J, leaving 8 bases unmatched. The germline V gene has CDR1 LGHNA and CDR2 YSLEER. CDR3 size: 18 residues.

Here the CDR3 reads CASSFGVTSSLTGELFF. The CDR3 DNA reads TGTGCCAGCAGTTTCGGGGTCACCTCCAGCCTCACCGGGGAGCTGTTTTTT. The rearrangement joins TRBV28 to TRBJ2-2; D may be TRBD2 (5 bases). The CDR3 totals 17 residues. The germline V gene encodes CDR1 MDHEN and CDR2 SYDVKM. V lost 3 bases, J lost 4 bases, and 18 bases lay in between.

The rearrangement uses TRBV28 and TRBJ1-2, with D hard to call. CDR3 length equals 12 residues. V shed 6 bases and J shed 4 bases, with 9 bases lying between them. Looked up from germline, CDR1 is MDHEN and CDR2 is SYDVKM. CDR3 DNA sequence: TGTGCCAGCAGGCGGGCTTCCTATGGCTACACCTTC. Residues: CASRRASYGYTF.

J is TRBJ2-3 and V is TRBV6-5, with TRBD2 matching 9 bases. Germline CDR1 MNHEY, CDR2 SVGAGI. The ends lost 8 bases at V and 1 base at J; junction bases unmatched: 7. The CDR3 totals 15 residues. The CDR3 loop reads CASQGLAQGTDTQYF. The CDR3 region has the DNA TGTGCCAGCCAAGGACTAGCGCAAGGCACAGATACGCAGTATTTT.

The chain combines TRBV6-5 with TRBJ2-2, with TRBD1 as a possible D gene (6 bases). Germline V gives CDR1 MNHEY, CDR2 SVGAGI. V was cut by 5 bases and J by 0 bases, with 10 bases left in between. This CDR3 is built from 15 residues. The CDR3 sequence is CASSRDTSNTGELFF. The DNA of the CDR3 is TGTGCCAGCAGTCGGGACACTTCGAACACCGGGGAGCTGTTTTTT.

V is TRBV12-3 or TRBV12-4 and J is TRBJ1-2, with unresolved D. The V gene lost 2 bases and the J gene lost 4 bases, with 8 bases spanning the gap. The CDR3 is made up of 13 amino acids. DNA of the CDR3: TGTGCCAGCAGTTTACAACAGCTCTATGGCTACACCTTC. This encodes CASSLQQLYGYTF.

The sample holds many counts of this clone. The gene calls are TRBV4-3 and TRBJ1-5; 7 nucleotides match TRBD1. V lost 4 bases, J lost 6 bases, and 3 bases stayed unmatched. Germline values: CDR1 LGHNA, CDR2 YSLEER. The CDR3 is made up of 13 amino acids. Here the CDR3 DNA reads TGCGCCAGCAGCCGGAACAGGGGTCAGCCCCAGCATTTT. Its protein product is CASSRNRGQPQHF.

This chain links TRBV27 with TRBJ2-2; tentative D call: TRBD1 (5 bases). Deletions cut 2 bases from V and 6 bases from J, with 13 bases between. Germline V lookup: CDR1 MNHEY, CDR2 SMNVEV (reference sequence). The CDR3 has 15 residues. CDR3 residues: CASSLGTGWAGELFF. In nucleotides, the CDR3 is TGTGCCAGCAGTTTAGGTACAGGTTGGGCCGGGGAGCTGTTTTTT.

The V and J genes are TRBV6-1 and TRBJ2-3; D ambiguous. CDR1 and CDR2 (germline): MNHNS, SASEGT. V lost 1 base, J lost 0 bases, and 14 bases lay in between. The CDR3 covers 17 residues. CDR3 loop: CASSEGGGDLSTDTQYF. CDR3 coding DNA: TGTGCCAGCAGTGAAGGAGGCGGAGACCTTAGCACAGATACGCAGTATTTT.

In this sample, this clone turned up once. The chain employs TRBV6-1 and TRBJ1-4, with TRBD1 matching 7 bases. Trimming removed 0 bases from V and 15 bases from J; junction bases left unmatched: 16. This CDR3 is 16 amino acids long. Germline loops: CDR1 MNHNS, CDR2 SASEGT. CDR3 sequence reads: CASSEALGQGGTNMFF. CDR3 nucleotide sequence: TGTGCCAGCAGTGAAGCGTTAGGGCAGGGGGGAACTAATATGTTTTTT.